One sample yielded the 25 T cell receptor beta chains listed below, sequenced in a study of blood T cell dynamics during melanoma immunotherapy. Time point given: week 3, after first cycle of checkpoint inhibitor. The data were produced by immunoSEQ multiplex PCR, yet TCRdb's version contains in-frame clones alone and is incomplete. The data contain roughly 14,000 clones, approximately 88% of them singletons. Here the sequenced sample was blood, taken from a patient treated with checkpoint blockade. Receptor source: a human donor with melanoma.

The chain employs TRBV6-1 and TRBJ2-7; 7 nucleotides line up with TRBD2. The V gene's germline CDR1 is MNHNS and CDR2 SASEGT. J lost 3 bases, V lost 6 bases, and 8 bases had no gene match. The CDR3 is made up of 14 amino acids. The DNA for the CDR3 is TGTGCCAGCAGCTCCCGGGACTATCTCTACGAGCAGTACTTC. Amino acids: CASSSRDYLYEQYF.

The V call is TRBV7-6, the J call TRBJ2-1, with D perhaps matching TRBD1 (6 bases). Germline-derived CDR1 and CDR2 are SGHVS and FNYEAQ. The length of the CDR3 is 15 residues. Trimming took 4 bases from V and 4 from J, leaving 14 bases between them. The CDR3 loop is CASSSTGWVYNEQFF. Written as DNA, the CDR3 is TGTGCCAGCAGCTCCACAGGGTGGGTTTACAATGAGCAGTTCTTC.

CDR3 amino acids: CASAQGAHVETQYF. The CDR3 bases are TGTGCCAGTGCACAGGGGGCACATGTGGAGACCCAGTACTTC. This chain links TRBV13 with TRBJ2-5; 9 positions agree with TRBD1. CDR3 length equals 14 residues. Unmatched junction bases numbered 10, after V lost 9 bases and J lost 5 bases. Germline V gene data show CDR1 as PRHDT and CDR2 as FYEKMQ (reference sequence).

The chain combines TRBV7-2 with TRBJ1-2; 10 bases are a match to TRBD1. The CDR3 loop spans 14 amino acids. The trim removed 5 bases at V and 3 bases at J, leaving 3 bases unmatched. Per the germline V gene, CDR1 is SGHTA and CDR2 is FQGNSA. CDR3 amino acids: CASSPGQGHYGYTF. CDR3 nucleotides: TGTGCCAGCAGCCCGGGACAGGGGCACTATGGCTACACCTTC.

This clone was found once. V is TRBV2 and J is TRBJ1-5; 7 nucleotides line up with TRBD1. Unmatched junction bases numbered 4, after V lost 8 bases and J lost 6 bases. This CDR3 has 12 residues. Germline-derived CDR1 and CDR2 are SNHLY and FYNNEI. In DNA form, the CDR3 reads TGTGCCAGCCGAGGGGGCAGTCAGCCCCAGCATTTT. As protein: CASRGGSQPQHF.

CDR3 in amino acids: CASSQLAELRYEQYF. CDR3 in DNA: TGTGCCAGCAGTCAACTAGCGGAATTACGCTACGAGCAGTACTTC. The chain employs TRBV7-8 and TRBJ2-7, with 8 bases lining up with TRBD2. The CDR3 consists of 15 residues. Germline V gene data show CDR1 as SGHVS and CDR2 as FQNEAQ. The trim removed 6 bases at V and 3 bases at J, leaving 10 bases unmatched. The variable domain in full, with the rest retrieved from reference TRBV7-8 and TRBJ2-7, is GAGVSQSPRYKVAKRGQDVALRCDPISGHVSLFWYQQALGQGPEFLTYFQNEAQLDKSGLPSDRFFAERPEGSVSTLKIQRTQQEDSAVYLCASSQLAELRYEQYFGPGTRLTVT.

J is TRBJ1-4 and V is TRBV5-1, with D perhaps TRBD1 (5 bases). The ends were cut back, 7 bases at V and 3 bases at J, with 16 bases in the middle. Germline values: CDR1 SGHRS, CDR2 YFSETQ. The CDR3 spans 15 residues. The DNA for the CDR3 is TGCGCCAGCGCCAAGACGGGGGGAGCTAATGAAAAACTGTTTTTT. This codes for CASAKTGGANEKLFF. Drawing the rest from reference TRBV5-1 and TRBJ1-4, the complete variable domain is KAGVTQTPRYLIKTRGQQVTLSCSPISGHRSVSWYQQTPGQGLQFLFEYFSETQRNKGNFPGRFSGRQFSNSRSEMNVSTLELGDSALYLCASAKTGGANEKLFFGSGTQLSVL.

The genes are TRBV28 and TRBJ1-1, with D perhaps TRBD1 (5 bases). Trimming took off 6 bases at V and 4 bases at J, with 15 bases between the two ends. Germline V gives CDR1 MDHEN, CDR2 SYDVKM. The CDR3 length is 14 residues. CDR3: CASRAADGGTEAFF. The CDR3 DNA reads as TGTGCCAGCAGAGCGGCAGATGGGGGCACTGAAGCTTTCTTT.

V usage is TRBV6-5 and J usage is TRBJ2-1; perhaps TRBD2 as D (5 bases). The V end lost 4 bases, the J end lost 0 bases, and 10 bases lay between the germline ends. CDR3 length equals 15 residues. The germline V gene has CDR1 MNHEY and CDR2 SVGAGI. In nucleotides, the CDR3 is TGTGCCAGCAGTTTCGGACTGAGCTCCTACAATGAGCAGTTCTTC. Its translation is CASSFGLSSYNEQFF.

The V call is TRBV7-3, the J call TRBJ2-3, with TRBD2 matching over 7 bases. Germline values: CDR1 SGHTA, CDR2 FQGTGA. V shed 5 bases and J 2 bases; nucleotides not matched to a gene: 7. The CDR3 contains 15 residues. The DNA for the CDR3 is TGTGCCAGCAGCCCACAAGCGGGAATCACAGATACGCAGTATTTT. It is translated as CASSPQAGITDTQYF. Full variable domain (missing parts from reference TRBV7-3 and TRBJ2-3): GAGVSQTPSNKVTEKGKYVELRCDPISGHTALYWYRQSLGQGPEFLIYFQGTGAADDSGLPNDRFFAVRPEGSVSTLKIQRTERGDSAVYLCASSPQAGITDTQYFGPGTRLTVL.

The chain is built from TRBV15 and TRBJ2-5; TRBD1 is a possible D gene (5 bases). The CDR3 extends over 16 amino acids. Germline V CDR1 and CDR2: LNHNV, YYDKDF (reference sequence). V was trimmed by 0 bases and J by 1 base, leaving 12 bases between them. CDR3 bases: TGTGCCACCAGCAGAGATAAGACAGACCCCCAAGAGACCCAGTACTTC. It is translated as CATSRDKTDPQETQYF.

The rearrangement links TRBV6-6 to TRBJ2-7; D unclear. CDR1 is MNHNY, CDR2 SVGAGI, per germline (reference sequence). The V end was cut by 4 bases, the J end by 0 bases, with 4 bases between. The CDR3 sequence is 12 residues long. The CDR3 spells CASSSFSYEQYF. The CDR3 nucleotides read TGTGCCAGCAGTTCTTTCTCCTACGAGCAGTACTTC.

This clone was counted a few times. The V and J genes are TRBV28 and TRBJ2-1; D not resolved. Germline V CDR1 and CDR2: MDHEN, SYDVKM. The CDR3 covers 15 residues. V was trimmed by 5 bases and J by 5 bases, leaving 16 bases between them. The CDR3 reads CASSPTAVLHNEQFF. The CDR3 DNA reads TGTGCCAGCAGTCCCACGGCAGTACTCCACAATGAGCAGTTCTTC.

In this sample, this clone turned up once. This rearrangement joins TRBV5-1 to TRBJ2-5; possibly TRBD1 for D (6 bases). The CDR3 is made up of 15 amino acids. V was shortened by 0 bases and J by 4 bases, with 13 bases between the two germline ends. From germline, CDR1 is SGHRS and CDR2 YFSETQ. CDR3 amino acids: CASSLVGTGIETQYF. CDR3 coding DNA: TGCGCCAGCAGCTTGGTAGGAACAGGGATAGAGACCCAGTACTTC.

This chain's CDR3 is CAIRFGENTEAFF. The CDR3 DNA follows: TGTGCCATCAGATTCGGGGAGAACACTGAAGCTTTCTTT. V usage is TRBV10-3 and J usage is TRBJ1-1; D not certain. The V end was cut by 6 bases, the J end by 1 base, with 9 bases between. Germline V lookup: CDR1 ENHRY, CDR2 SYGVKD. The CDR3 consists of 13 residues.

V is TRBV7-2 and J is TRBJ2-3, with 8 bases aligning to TRBD2. Germline V gene data show CDR1 as SGHTA and CDR2 as FQGNSA. J lost 0 bases, V lost 5 bases, and 4 bases had no gene match. The CDR3 extends over 15 amino acids. CDR3 nucleotide sequence: TGTGCCAGCAGCCTTAGCGGGACTAGCACAGATACGCAGTATTTT. This gives the protein CASSLSGTSTDTQYF. Full variable domain (remainder filled in from reference TRBV7-2 and TRBJ2-3): GAGVSQSPSNKVTEKGKDVELRCDPISGHTALYWYRQSLGQGLEFLIYFQGNSAPDKSGLPSDRFSAERTGGSVSTLTIQRTQQEDSAVYLCASSLSGTSTDTQYFGPGTRLTVL.

The V call is TRBV4-3, the J call TRBJ1-1; TRBD1 might be the D (6 bases). Trimming stripped 0 bases from V and 10 bases from J, with 21 bases between. The CDR3 runs 16 residues. The germline V gene has CDR1 LGHNA and CDR2 YSLEER. The CDR3 nucleotides are TGCGCCAGCAGCCAAGATTCGAACAGGGTGATCTCGTCAGCTTTCTTT. Translating it yields CASSQDSNRVISSAFF.

The CDR3 DNA follows: TGTGCCAGCAGTACGCTGGGGACAGCTGGCTACACCTTC. Its protein product is CASSTLGTAGYTF. The gene calls are TRBV27 and TRBJ1-2; 7 positions agree with TRBD1. The V and J ends lost 5 bases and 7 bases, in that order; junction bases with no gene match: 7. CDR1 is MNHEY, CDR2 SMNVEV, per germline (reference sequence). The CDR3 runs 13 residues.

The chain combines TRBV4-1 with TRBJ1-5; D is ambiguous. The V end lost 3 bases, the J end lost 0 bases, and 6 bases lay between the germline ends. The V gene's germline CDR1 is MGHRA and CDR2 YSYEKL. The CDR3 consists of 14 residues. The CDR3 region has the DNA TGCGCCAGCAGCCATCACAGTAGCAATCAGCCCCAGCATTTT. Amino acids: CASSHHSSNQPQHF.

Only one count was recorded for this clone. This chain uses TRBV13 with TRBJ1-2, with D unclear. V dropped 3 bases and J dropped 2 bases, with 13 bases sitting between them. CDR3 length: 15 amino acids. Germline V gives CDR1 PRHDT, CDR2 FYEKMQ (reference sequence). The CDR3 is CASSFVGVSNYGYTF. In nucleotides, the CDR3 is TGTGCCAGCAGCTTTGTAGGTGTATCGAACTATGGCTACACCTTC.

V and J are TRBV7-2 and TRBJ2-3; the D gene could be TRBD1 or TRBD2 (5 bases each). The CDR3 consists of 16 residues. Trimming left V 1 base short and J 2 bases short, with 13 bases between. In germline, CDR1 is SGHTA, CDR2 FQGNSA. The chain's CDR3 is CASSLVWSGHTDTQYF. The CDR3 coding sequence is TGTGCCAGCAGCTTAGTCTGGAGCGGACACACAGATACGCAGTATTTT.

This rearrangement joins TRBV6-1 to TRBJ1-5; D is uncertain. V lost 2 bases and J lost 11, with 13 bases in between. Germline V lookup: CDR1 MNHNS, CDR2 SASEGT. CDR3 size: 13 residues. The CDR3 region is CASSEKADRAQHF. DNA of the CDR3: TGTGCCAGCAGTGAAAAGGCCGACCGGGCCCAGCATTTT.

The V call is TRBV27, the J call TRBJ2-5; TRBD1 or TRBD2 may be the D gene (7 bases each). Gene TRBJ2-7 matches the end of the DNA better, so the J call may be wrong. The length of the CDR3 is 14 residues. Germline CDR1 reads MNHEY; CDR2 reads SMNVEV (reference sequence). The CDR3 region is CASSSRGGTYEQYF. The DNA of the CDR3 is TGTGCCAGCAGTTCCAGGGGGGGCACCTACGAGCAGTACTTC.

The rearrangement joins TRBV5-4 to TRBJ2-7; weak D call: TRBD2 (6 bases). This CDR3 has 13 residues. The germline gives CDR1 SGHNT, CDR2 YYREEE (reference sequence). Trimming removed 5 bases at V and 7 bases at J, with 16 bases between. CDR3 in amino acids: CASRRDLRWEQYF. Here the CDR3 DNA reads TGTGCCAGCAGGCGGGACTTAAGATGGGAGCAGTACTTC.

The chain links TRBV7-8 to TRBJ1-1; weak D call: TRBD1 (6 bases). The V gene lost 2 bases and the J gene lost 4 bases, with 8 bases spanning the gap. The germline gives CDR1 SGHVS, CDR2 FQNEAQ. The CDR3 spans 13 residues. The CDR3 DNA sequence: TGTGCCAGCAGCTTACAGGGGACCACTGAAGCTTTCTTT. This encodes CASSLQGTTEAFF. The full variable domain, with the rest looked up from reference TRBV7-8 and TRBJ1-1, is GAGVSQSPRYKVAKRGQDVALRCDPISGHVSLFWYQQALGQGPEFLTYFQNEAQLDKSGLPSDRFFAERPEGSVSTLKIQRTQQEDSAVYLCASSLQGTTEAFFGQGTRLTVV.